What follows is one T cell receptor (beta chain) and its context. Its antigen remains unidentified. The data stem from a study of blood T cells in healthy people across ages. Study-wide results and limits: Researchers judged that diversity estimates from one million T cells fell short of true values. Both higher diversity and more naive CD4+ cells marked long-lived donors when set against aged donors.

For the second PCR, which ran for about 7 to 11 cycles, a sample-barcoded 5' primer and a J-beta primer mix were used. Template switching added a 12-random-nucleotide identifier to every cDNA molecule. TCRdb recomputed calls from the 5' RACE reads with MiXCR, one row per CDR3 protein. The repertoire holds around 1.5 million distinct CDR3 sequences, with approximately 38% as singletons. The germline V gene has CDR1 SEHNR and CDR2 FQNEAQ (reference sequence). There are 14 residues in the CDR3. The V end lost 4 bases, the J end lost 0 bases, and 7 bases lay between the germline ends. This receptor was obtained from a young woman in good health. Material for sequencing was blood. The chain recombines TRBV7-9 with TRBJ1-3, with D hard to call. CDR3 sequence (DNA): TGTGCCAGCAGCTCTTCCATCTCTGGAAACACCATATATTTT. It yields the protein CASSSSISGNTIYF.